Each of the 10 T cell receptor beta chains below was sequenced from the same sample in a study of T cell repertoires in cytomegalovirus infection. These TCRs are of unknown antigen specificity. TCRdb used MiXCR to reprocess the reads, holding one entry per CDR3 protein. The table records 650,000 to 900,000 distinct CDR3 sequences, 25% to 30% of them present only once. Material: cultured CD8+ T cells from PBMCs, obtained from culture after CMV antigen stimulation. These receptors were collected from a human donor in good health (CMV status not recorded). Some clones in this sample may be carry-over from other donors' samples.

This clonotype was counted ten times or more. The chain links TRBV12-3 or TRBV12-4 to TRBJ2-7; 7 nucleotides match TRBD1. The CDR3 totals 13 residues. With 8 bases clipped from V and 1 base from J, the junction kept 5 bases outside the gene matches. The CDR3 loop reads CASVRDRSYEQYV. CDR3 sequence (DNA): TGTGCCAGCGTCCGGGACAGATCCTACGAGCAGTACGTC.

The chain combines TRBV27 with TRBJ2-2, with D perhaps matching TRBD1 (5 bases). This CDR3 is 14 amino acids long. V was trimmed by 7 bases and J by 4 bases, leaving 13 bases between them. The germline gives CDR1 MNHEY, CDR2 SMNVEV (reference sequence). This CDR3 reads CASTLQGSTGELFF. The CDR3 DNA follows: TGTGCCAGCACCCTGCAGGGTAGCACCGGGGAGCTGTTTTTT.

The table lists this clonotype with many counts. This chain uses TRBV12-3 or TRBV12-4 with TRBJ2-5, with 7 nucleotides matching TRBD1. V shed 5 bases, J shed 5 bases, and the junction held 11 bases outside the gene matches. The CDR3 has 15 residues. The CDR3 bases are TGTGCCAGCAGTCCCGACGACAGGGTATATGAGACCCAGTACTTC. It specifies CASSPDDRVYETQYF.

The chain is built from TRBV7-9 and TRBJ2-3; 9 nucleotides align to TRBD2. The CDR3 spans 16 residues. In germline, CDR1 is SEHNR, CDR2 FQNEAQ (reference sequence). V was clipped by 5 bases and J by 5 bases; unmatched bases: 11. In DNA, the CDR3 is TGTGCCAGCAGCGGTGCGGCGGGGGGGCTTCGAGATACGCAGTATTTT. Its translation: CASSGAAGGLRDTQYF.

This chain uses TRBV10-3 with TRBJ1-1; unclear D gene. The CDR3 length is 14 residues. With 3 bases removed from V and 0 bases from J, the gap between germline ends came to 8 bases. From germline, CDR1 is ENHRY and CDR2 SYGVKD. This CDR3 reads CAISEGPLNTEAFF. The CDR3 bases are TGTGCCATCAGTGAAGGGCCGCTGAACACTGAAGCTTTCTTT.

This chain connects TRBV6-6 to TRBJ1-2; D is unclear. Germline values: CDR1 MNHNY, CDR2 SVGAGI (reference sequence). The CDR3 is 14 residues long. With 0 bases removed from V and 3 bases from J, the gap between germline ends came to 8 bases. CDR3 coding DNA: TGTGCCAGCAGTTACTCGGCGGGAGACTATGGCTACACCTTC. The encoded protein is CASSYSAGDYGYTF.

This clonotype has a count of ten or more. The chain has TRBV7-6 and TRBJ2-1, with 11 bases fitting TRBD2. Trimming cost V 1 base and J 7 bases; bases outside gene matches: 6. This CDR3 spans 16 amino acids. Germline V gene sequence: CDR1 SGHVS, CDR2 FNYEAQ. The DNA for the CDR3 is TGTGCCAGCAGCTTAGGTGCCGGGACTAGCGGTAATGAGCAGTTCTTC. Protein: CASSLGAGTSGNEQFF.

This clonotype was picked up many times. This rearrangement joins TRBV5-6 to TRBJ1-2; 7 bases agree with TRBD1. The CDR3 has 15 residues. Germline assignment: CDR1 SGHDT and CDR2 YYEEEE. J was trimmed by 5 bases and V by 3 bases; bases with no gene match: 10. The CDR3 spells CASSWPVGTVYGYTF. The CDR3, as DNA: TGTGCCAGCAGCTGGCCCGTTGGGACAGTTTATGGCTACACCTTC.

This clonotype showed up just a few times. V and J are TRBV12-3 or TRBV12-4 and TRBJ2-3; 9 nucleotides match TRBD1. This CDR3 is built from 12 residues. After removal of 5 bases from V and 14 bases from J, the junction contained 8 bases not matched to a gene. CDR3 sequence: CASSTGTGLVYF. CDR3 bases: TGTGCCAGCAGTACCGGGACAGGGTTAGTGTATTTT.

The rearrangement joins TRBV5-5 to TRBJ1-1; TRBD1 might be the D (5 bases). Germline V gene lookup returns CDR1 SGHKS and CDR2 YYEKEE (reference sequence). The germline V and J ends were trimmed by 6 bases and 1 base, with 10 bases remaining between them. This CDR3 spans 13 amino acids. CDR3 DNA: TGTGCCAGCAAGGCAGGGTCGAACACTGAAGCTTTCTTT. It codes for CASKAGSNTEAFF.